One sample yielded the 24 T cell receptor beta chains listed below, sequenced in a study of TIL therapy for anti-PD-1-resistant metastatic lung cancer. The libraries were made with immunoSEQ v3. The data were produced by immunoSEQ multiplex PCR, yet TCRdb's version contains in-frame clones alone and is incomplete. The sample consists of more than 90,000 clones, about three fifths of them appearing once. Sample time point: pre-treatment sample, taken before nivolumab and TIL therapy. The tumor samples were excised metastases, mostly pleural nodules or supraclavicular lymph nodes. The starting material was tumor tissue, obtained at baseline. These receptors all come from a person between 25 and 80 years old with non-small cell lung cancer.

The DNA for the CDR3 is TGTGCCAGCAGTCCACCCGGGAGTAGAAATCAGCCCCAGCATTTT. Protein sequence: CASSPPGSRNQPQHF. The genes are TRBV6-2 or TRBV6-3 and TRBJ1-5; unclear D gene. Trimming removed 5 bases from V and 4 bases from J, with 15 bases in between. Germline V gives CDR1 MNHEY, CDR2 SVGEGT. The CDR3 spans 15 residues.

Comment on this clone: This sample also contains other DNA sequences that code for the same CDR3. The CDR3: CASSLLAYEQYF. CDR3 in DNA: TGTGCCAGCAGCCTCCTCGCCTACGAGCAGTACTTC. V usage is TRBV6-5 and J usage is TRBJ2-7; no definite D call. V was pared by 6 bases and J by 2 bases, with 8 bases between. CDR1 MNHEY and CDR2 SVGAGI come from the germline V gene. The CDR3 is made up of 12 amino acids.

The chain joins TRBV10-2 to TRBJ2-7; D unresolved. The CDR3 consists of 14 residues. Germline CDR1 and CDR2: WSHSY and SAAADI. Trimming removed 4 bases at V and 0 bases at J, with 10 bases between. The CDR3 DNA sequence: TGCGCCAGCAGTGGCCCGGGCAGCTCCTACGAGCAGTACTTC. Translating gives CASSGPGSSYEQYF.

This clone was seen more than once but under ten times. The V and J genes are TRBV18 and TRBJ1-2; 8 bases map to TRBD1. The V gene end was trimmed by 0 bases and the J gene end by 2 bases; junction bases not matched to a gene: 5. Per the germline V gene, CDR1 is KGHSH and CDR2 is LQKENI. This CDR3 spans 16 amino acids. The CDR3 coding sequence is TGTGCCAGCTCACCACCTACTACAGGGGGGAACTATGGCTACACCTTC. It codes for CASSPPTTGGNYGYTF.

This chain connects TRBV11-1 to TRBJ2-7; 9 positions match TRBD2. The V gene end was trimmed by 5 bases and the J gene end by 4 bases; junction bases not matched to a gene: 9. CDR1 and CDR2 (germline): SGHAT, FQDESV (reference sequence). The CDR3 is made up of 15 amino acids. The CDR3 DNA reads as TGTGCCAGCAGCCAAGCTGGCGGGAGGGCGTACGAGCAGTACTTC. It is translated as CASSQAGGRAYEQYF.

The chain combines TRBV5-1 with TRBJ2-1; 10 bases match TRBD2. This CDR3 has 19 amino acids. V dropped 0 bases and J dropped 0; count of bases not matched to a gene: 9. Germline CDR1 SGHRS, CDR2 YFSETQ. This CDR3 reads CASSLEGSGRPGSYNEQFF. For the CDR3, the DNA is TGCGCCAGCAGCTTGGAGGGTAGCGGGAGGCCCGGCTCCTACAATGAGCAGTTCTTC.

The chain recombines TRBV27 with TRBJ2-7; 7 bases align to TRBD1. CDR1 and CDR2 from the germline V gene are MNHEY and SMNVEV (reference sequence). This CDR3 is 14 amino acids long. Losses at the gene ends were 2 bases for V and 3 bases for J; bases not matched to a gene: 4. CDR3 bases: TGTGCCAGCAGTTTAGGGGGACAGTTCTACGAGCAGTACTTC. This encodes CASSLGGQFYEQYF.

The V and J genes are TRBV21-1 and TRBJ1-6; the D call in the table, TRBD1, was not verified against the DNA. TRBV21-1 has pseudogene status. The CDR3 spans 16 residues. For the CDR3, the DNA is TGTGCCAAGCTGGCCCGCTGGGACAGGGCAGATTCACCCCTCCACTTT. Its protein product is CAKLARWDRADSPLHF.

This clone was found once. The V gene is TRBV24-1, the J gene TRBJ2-3, with 8 bases aligning to TRBD2. This CDR3 contains 15 residues. Germline V gene data show CDR1 as KGHDR and CDR2 as SFDVKD. V was pared by 3 bases and J by 6 bases, with 7 bases of the junction left unmatched. The CDR3 region has the DNA TGTGCCACCAGTGATGAGGCTAGCGGGTGGGATACGCAGTATTTT. Its protein product is CATSDEASGWDTQYF.

The J gene is TRBJ1-2, the V gene TRBV28; weak D call: TRBD1 (6 bases). This CDR3 region has 14 residues. The germline V gene has CDR1 MDHEN and CDR2 SYDVKM. Trimming cost V 3 bases and J 2 bases, with 10 bases left between them. The CDR3: CASSFWGQNYGYTF. The CDR3 nucleotides read TGTGCCAGCAGTTTTTGGGGGCAGAACTATGGCTACACCTTC.

J is TRBJ1-2 and V is TRBV4-2, with D perhaps matching TRBD1 (6 bases). The ends were cut back, 1 base at V and 2 bases at J, with 8 bases in the middle. The CDR3 spans 14 residues. The V gene's germline CDR1 is LGHNA and CDR2 YNFKEQ. CDR3 region: CASSQGTGNYGYTF. The CDR3 DNA follows: TGTGCCAGCAGCCAAGGAACAGGGAACTATGGCTACACCTTC.

The chain combines TRBV30 with TRBJ1-3; the D gene is possibly TRBD1 (5 bases). The CDR3 extends over 14 amino acids. Trimming removed 4 bases at V and 2 bases at J, with 12 bases between. The germline V gene has CDR1 GTSNPN and CDR2 SVGIG (reference sequence). CDR3 protein: CAWKQAGTGNTIYF. CDR3 DNA: TGTGCCTGGAAACAGGCCGGGACTGGAAACACCATATATTTT.

V gene TRBV5-1 combines with J gene TRBJ2-7; a possible D gene is TRBD2 (5 bases). The CDR3 spans 12 residues. The germline CDR1 and CDR2 sequences are SGHRS and YFSETQ. V lost 4 bases to trimming and J lost 2 bases, with 7 bases between them. CDR3 bases: TGCGCCAGCAGCCCCGGGGCCTACGAGCAGTACTTC. This codes for CASSPGAYEQYF.

The rearrangement joins TRBV12-3 or TRBV12-4 to TRBJ1-1, with D hard to call. The CDR3 loop spans 13 amino acids. V gave up 4 bases and J gave up 2 bases, with 8 bases separating them. Here the CDR3 DNA reads TGTGCCAGCAGTTCGGGTTTCAACACTGAAGCTTTCTTT. Translated, it gives CASSSGFNTEAFF.

V and J are TRBV24-1 and TRBJ2-1; D possibly uses TRBD1 or TRBD2 (7 bases each). Per the germline V gene, CDR1 is KGHDR and CDR2 is SFDVKD. The V end was cut by 6 bases, the J end by 1 base, with 9 bases between. The CDR3 consists of 14 residues. The CDR3 loop reads CATSQGGSYNEQFF. DNA for the CDR3: TGTGCCACCAGTCAGGGGGGGTCCTACAATGAGCAGTTCTTC.

This clone was observed at least ten times. The chain joins TRBV6-2 or TRBV6-3 to TRBJ2-1; D is unclear. CDR3 size: 12 residues. Germline V CDR1 and CDR2: MNHEY, SVGEGT. Trimming pared 0 bases from V and 5 bases from J, leaving 2 bases between. The CDR3 DNA reads TGTGCCAGCAGTTACTCGGACAATGAGCAGTTCTTC. Translated: CASSYSDNEQFF.

In this sample, this clone turned up a few times. The chain uses TRBV30 and TRBJ1-4, with 8 bases lining up with TRBD1. J gave up 7 bases and V 7 bases, and 11 bases lay outside the gene matches. This CDR3 region has 14 residues. Looked up from germline, CDR1 is GTSNPN and CDR2 is SVGIG (reference sequence). Written as DNA, the CDR3 is TGTGCCTCATTCTCAGGGGGCGGACGTGAAAAACTGTTTTTT. It is translated as CASFSGGGREKLFF.

V gene TRBV24-1 combines with J gene TRBJ1-2; TRBD1 matches at 7 bases. Trimming removed 4 bases from V and 6 bases from J; junction bases left unmatched: 7. Germline loops: CDR1 KGHDR, CDR2 SFDVKD. The CDR3 covers 14 residues. In DNA form, the CDR3 reads TGTGCCACCAGTGACCCGCCGACAGGGCATGGCTACACCTTC. It codes for CATSDPPTGHGYTF.

The J gene is TRBJ1-1, the V gene TRBV7-2; weak D call: TRBD1 (6 bases). V lost 6 bases and J lost 2, with 13 bases in between. The CDR3 is 14 amino acids. CDR1 and CDR2 (germline): SGHTA, FQGNSA. DNA for the CDR3: TGTGCCAGCAGAGGGGGGAGAGTCAACACTGAAGCTTTCTTT. This encodes CASRGGRVNTEAFF.

V and J are TRBV5-6 and TRBJ1-1, with D perhaps matching TRBD1 (6 bases). Germline values: CDR1 SGHDT, CDR2 YYEEEE. There are 13 residues in the CDR3. Trimming removed 5 bases at V and 7 bases at J, with 15 bases between. DNA of the CDR3: TGTGCCAGCAGATCTGTACAGGGTGGTGAAGCTTTCTTT. Translated: CASRSVQGGEAFF.

The V call is TRBV6-5, the J call TRBJ2-7; D gene unclear. The CDR3 consists of 15 residues. The V end lost 3 bases, the J end lost 1 base, and 13 bases lay between the germline ends. Per the germline V gene, CDR1 is MNHEY and CDR2 is SVGAGI. The CDR3, as DNA: TGTGCCAGCAGTTATCAAGTTTTGGGATCCTACGAGCAGTACTTC. Amino acid sequence: CASSYQVLGSYEQYF.

The V call is TRBV11-2, the J call TRBJ2-3; tentatively, D is TRBD1 or TRBD2 (6 bases each). The ends were cut back, 2 bases at V and 4 bases at J, with 16 bases in the middle. The CDR3 totals 16 residues. Germline V gene lookup returns CDR1 SGHAT and CDR2 FQNNGV. For the CDR3, the DNA is TGTGCCAGCAGCTTATGGCAGGGGAGGTTCGCAGATACGCAGTATTTT. Translation: CASSLWQGRFADTQYF.

The chain uses TRBV6-5 and TRBJ1-6; TRBD1 agrees at 7 bases. Germline-derived CDR1 and CDR2 are MNHEY and SVGAGI. The trim removed 0 bases at V and 6 bases at J, leaving 5 bases unmatched. The CDR3 extends over 16 amino acids. The CDR3 sequence is CASSYSPGGSNSPLHF. Written as DNA, the CDR3 is TGTGCCAGCAGTTACTCACCAGGGGGAAGTAATTCACCCCTCCACTTT.

The chain couples TRBV11-2 to TRBJ2-7; D perhaps matches TRBD1 (5 bases). Trimming pared 5 bases from V and 0 bases from J, leaving 17 bases between. CDR3 length: 16 amino acids. CDR1 is SGHAT and CDR2 is FQNNGV in the germline V gene. CDR3 amino acids: CASSPLGYRISYEQYF. The CDR3 DNA reads as TGTGCCAGCAGCCCCCTCGGGTACAGGATCTCCTACGAGCAGTACTTC.